Sequencing of this T cell receptor beta chain was carried out in a study of blood T cell repertoires in COVID-19. Study at large: Acute-phase and convalescent COVID-19 samples originated in the United States, Italy and Spain. T cells, B-cell-depleted T cells, or PBMCs provided the cDNA or gDNA that served as material.

The repertoire was sequenced with immunoSEQ multiplex PCR; TCRdb's copy has only in-frame clones and lacks some. The profile shows roughly 32,000 clones, over 90% of them singletons. The germline gives CDR1 SGHDN, CDR2 FVKESK. V lost 0 bases, J lost 3 bases, and 11 bases lay in between. The CDR3 has 15 residues. The receptor was isolated from a male donor with active COVID-19. Source material: peripheral blood. The chain combines TRBV14 with TRBJ1-1; a possible D gene is TRBD1 (5 bases). CDR3 protein: CASSQDWGVHTEAFF. CDR3 nucleotide sequence: TGTGCCAGCAGCCAAGATTGGGGGGTTCACACTGAAGCTTTCTTT.